This note documents a single T cell receptor beta chain sequence. As yet, its antigen is unknown. Method: immunoSEQ multiplex PCR; TCRdb's copy keeps in-frame clones and lacks some. This sample yields some 110,000 clones, of which about 86% are seen a single time; roughly a sixth belongs to the top ten. The junction had 5 bases not matched to a gene; V was cut back by 1 base and J by 1 base. The CDR3 has 17 residues. Germline lookup yields CDR1 LGHNA and CDR2 YNFKEQ. This specimen comes from a study of T cell responses to AZD1222 COVID-19 vaccine. Study-wide results and caveats: Repertoires in all cases were sampled only once the peak T cell response had passed. Regions left unmutated in variants are reportedly the target of nearly half of spike-specific TCRs.

The sequence was collected from an adult who received the AZD1222 COVID-19 vaccine. Here the sequenced sample was peripheral blood, taken 28 days after the second AZD1222 dose. The gene calls are TRBV4-2 and TRBJ1-2, with 11 nucleotides matching TRBD1. The CDR3 here is CASSQGTGGLSNYGYTF. The CDR3, as DNA: TGTGCCAGCAGCCAAGGGACAGGGGGCCTTAGTAACTATGGCTACACCTTC.